The 17 T cell receptor beta chains listed next were all sequenced from one sample in a study of CD8+CD57+ T cells in acquired aplastic anemia. For CDR3 and TCR beta VDJ profiling, genomic DNA was the template used. TCRdb passed the reads through MiXCR, listing each CDR3 protein once. The sample lists about 160,000 distinct CDR3 sequences, over 70% occurring once. Before being chosen for sequencing, patients had shown CD8+CD57+ cell expansion by flow cytometry. The sequenced sample consisted of sorted CD4+, CD8+, or CD8+CD57+ T cells (not recorded which) from PBMCs. Receptors were obtained from a human donor with aplastic anemia.

V and J are TRBV19 and TRBJ2-2; D may be TRBD2 (5 bases). CDR3 length: 14 amino acids. Trimming pared 1 base from V and 8 bases from J, leaving 11 bases between. The germline V gene encodes CDR1 LNHDA and CDR2 SQIVND (reference sequence). The CDR3 DNA follows: TGTGCCAGTAGTATAGGGCCTAGAGGGGGGGAGCTGTTTTTT. This codes for CASSIGPRGGELFF.

This chain joins TRBV5-6 and TRBJ2-7, with 8 bases aligning to TRBD1. J lost 6 bases, V lost 4 bases, and 9 bases had no gene match. This CDR3 is 14 amino acids long. Germline V gene data show CDR1 as SGHDT and CDR2 as YYEEEE. Here the CDR3 DNA reads TGTGCCAGCAGCCCGGCGGGACAGGCCCTCGAGCAGTACTTC. Translating it yields CASSPAGQALEQYF.

The genes are TRBV10-3 and TRBJ2-1; D may be TRBD2 (7 bases). CDR1 is ENHRY, CDR2 SYGVKD, per germline. The CDR3 is 15 residues long. The V end was cut by 6 bases, the J end by 6 bases, with 18 bases between. The CDR3 loop reads CAISGGLGGFNEQFF. In DNA, the CDR3 is TGTGCCATCAGCGGAGGACTAGGGGGGTTCAATGAGCAGTTCTTC.

The chain uses TRBV7-8 and TRBJ2-1, with TRBD2 matching 7 bases. V shed 0 bases and J 4 bases; nucleotides not matched to a gene: 9. This CDR3 is 17 amino acids long. Per germline, CDR1 SGHVS and CDR2 FQNEAQ. The CDR3 region is CASSLARRGSRYNEQFF. Written as DNA, the CDR3 is TGTGCCAGCAGCTTAGCACGCCGCGGGAGTAGATACAATGAGCAGTTCTTC.

As regards this clonotype: At one of its ends the junction is not consistent with the germline gene, which may arise from a read error. This chain uses TRBV20-1 with TRBJ2-5; D gene unclear. This CDR3 region has 13 residues. Looked up from germline, CDR1 is DFQATT and CDR2 is SNEGSKA (reference sequence). The CDR3 spells CSARDWGKETQCF. CDR3 nucleotides: TGCAGTGCTAGAGATTGGGGTAAAGAGACCCAGTGCTTC.

The CDR3 sequence is CASSERAGDTQYF. CDR3 coding DNA: TGTGCCAGCAGTGAAAGGGCAGGAGATACGCAGTATTTT. J is TRBJ2-3 and V is TRBV2, with no clear D. The CDR3 covers 13 residues. CDR1 SNHLY and CDR2 FYNNEI come from the germline V gene. V lost 2 bases, J lost 5 bases, and 8 bases lay in between.

J is TRBJ2-3 and V is TRBV6-1; D possibly corresponds to TRBD2 (5 bases). Germline V gene lookup returns CDR1 MNHNS and CDR2 SASEGT. V lost 2 bases to trimming and J lost 1 base, with 16 bases between them. The CDR3 contains 17 residues. The CDR3 sequence: CASSEWERVLGTDTQYF. The CDR3 bases are TGTGCCAGCAGTGAATGGGAGCGTGTGCTAGGCACAGATACGCAGTATTTT.

This clonotype was observed a few times. This chain uses TRBV2 with TRBJ2-3; D call uncertain. CDR3 length: 12 amino acids. V was clipped by 8 bases and J by 5 bases, with 11 bases between them. Germline CDR1 reads SNHLY; CDR2 reads FYNNEI. The CDR3 DNA follows: TGTGCCAGCGGCCCCACGGGAGATACGCAGTATTTT. It encodes CASGPTGDTQYF.

This sequence joins TRBV15 and TRBJ1-2; the match to TRBD1 covers 8 bases. V dropped 4 bases and J dropped 4; count of bases not matched to a gene: 2. This CDR3 has 13 residues. In germline, CDR1 is LNHNV, CDR2 YYDKDF (reference sequence). The CDR3 loop is CATSKGQGYGYTF. The CDR3 bases are TGTGCCACCAGCAAAGGACAGGGCTATGGCTACACCTTC. The full variable domain, its missing parts supplied by reference TRBV15 and TRBJ1-2, is DAMVIQNPRYQVTQFGKPVTLSCSQTLNHNVMYWYQQKSSQAPKLLFHYYDKDFNNEADTPDNFQSRRPNTSFCFLDIRSPGLGDTAMYLCATSKGQGYGYTFGSGTRLTVV.

This chain joins TRBV5-1 and TRBJ2-3, with 7 bases fitting TRBD1. Trimming at V came to 2 bases and at J to 6 bases, leaving 9 bases not matched to a gene. The CDR3 totals 15 residues. Germline V gene data show CDR1 as SGHRS and CDR2 as YFSETQ. In DNA, the CDR3 is TGCGCCAGCAGCTTTGACATAGGGGGCGCCGATACGCAGTATTTT. Its translation: CASSFDIGGADTQYF.

This chain uses TRBV6-5 with TRBJ1-5; no clear D gene. Trimming took off 1 base at V and 4 bases at J, with 5 bases between the two ends. CDR3 length equals 13 residues. The V gene's germline CDR1 is MNHEY and CDR2 SVGAGI. CDR3 region: CASSYYVNQPQHF. CDR3 coding DNA: TGTGCCAGCAGTTACTACGTGAATCAGCCCCAGCATTTT.

The chain carries TRBV12-3 or TRBV12-4 and TRBJ1-2, with D maybe TRBD1 (5 bases). Trimming took off 11 bases at V and 0 bases at J, with 10 bases between the two ends. The CDR3 is 12 amino acids. The CDR3 DNA follows: TGTGCCGACGGGGGTCCTAACTATGGCTACACCTTC. This gives the protein CADGGPNYGYTF.

The chain couples TRBV13 to TRBJ2-7; D perhaps matches TRBD1 (6 bases). The CDR3 has 13 amino acids. Germline values: CDR1 PRHDT, CDR2 FYEKMQ (reference sequence). Trimming left V 5 bases short and J 5 bases short, with 13 bases between. The CDR3: CASSRGTFDEQYF. The CDR3 DNA sequence: TGTGCCAGCAGCCGAGGGACATTCGACGAGCAGTACTTC.

The chain uses TRBV7-6 and TRBJ2-1, with 8 nucleotides matching TRBD2. The CDR3 extends over 12 amino acids. Germline-derived CDR1 and CDR2 are SGHVS and FNYEAQ. V trimming: 5 bases; J trimming: 10 bases; junction bases outside the gene matches: 4. In DNA form, the CDR3 reads TGTGCCAGCAGCCGACTAGCGCAGGAGCAGTTCTTC. It codes for CASSRLAQEQFF.

The chain combines TRBV24-1 with TRBJ2-7; D not resolved. The CDR3 spans 12 residues. Germline CDR1 is KGHDR and CDR2 is SFDVKD. Trimming stripped 7 bases from V and 4 bases from J, with 10 bases between. The CDR3 loop reads CATRRDPYEQYF. As DNA, the CDR3 is TGTGCCACCAGAAGGGATCCGTACGAGCAGTACTTC.

The chain uses TRBV7-2 and TRBJ1-3; no reliable D call. This CDR3 is 16 amino acids long. CDR1 and CDR2 (germline): SGHTA, FQGNSA. V was shortened by 4 bases and J by 3 bases, with 16 bases between the two germline ends. For the CDR3, the DNA is TGTGCCAGCAGCTGGGCGGAGGGATCTGGTGGAAACACCATATATTTT. Translation gives CASSWAEGSGGNTIYF.

This clonotype was counted a few times. Here the CDR3 DNA reads TGCGCCAGCAGCCTCTTCCAGGGGAATTCACCCCTCCACTTT. It encodes CASSLFQGNSPLHF. The chain combines TRBV5-1 with TRBJ1-6, with D maybe TRBD1 (6 bases). This CDR3 has 14 amino acids. V shed 4 bases and J shed 7 bases, with 12 bases lying between them. Per the germline V gene, CDR1 is SGHRS and CDR2 is YFSETQ.